Below are 8 T cell receptor beta chains sequenced from a single sample in a study of human T cells and chemical hapten exposure. TCRdb re-called the RACE reads through MiXCR, storing one row per CDR3 protein. This sample yields 350,000 to 450,000 distinct CDR3 sequences, of which 4.5% to 6% are seen a single time; around 2.6% belongs to the top ten. Time point here: pre-sensitization, week 0. Treatment defined: therapeutic diphenylcyclopropenone sensitization with weekly scalp DPC. Source: whole blood, taken in connection with sensitization to the hapten diphenylcyclopropenone (DPC). These TCRs come from a woman aged 45 to 65 with alopecia areata. Some clones in this sample may be carry-over from other donors' samples.

This clonotype was observed a few times. This chain joins TRBV2 and TRBJ2-2, with 8 positions matching TRBD2. This CDR3 contains 14 residues. Germline lookup yields CDR1 SNHLY and CDR2 FYNNEI. Trimming removed 7 bases from V and 4 bases from J; junction bases left unmatched: 5. The CDR3 nucleotides are TGTGCCAGCAAGTCCGGGGGGGGCACCGGGGAGCTGTTTTTT. Its translation is CASKSGGGTGELFF.

This clonotype was seen more than once but under ten times. For the CDR3, the DNA is TGTGCCATCATGGACAGCCCCTACGAGCAGTACTTC. Protein product: CAIMDSPYEQYF. The V call is TRBV10-3, the J call TRBJ2-7; TRBD1 is a possible D gene (6 bases). The CDR3 is made up of 12 amino acids. Trimming took off 7 bases at V and 2 bases at J, with 9 bases between the two ends. Per the germline V gene, CDR1 is ENHRY and CDR2 is SYGVKD.

The V and J genes are TRBV7-3 and TRBJ1-1; D gene uncertain. The CDR3 runs 13 residues. Germline V CDR1 and CDR2: SGHTA, FQGTGA. Trimming stripped 2 bases from V and 3 bases from J, with 7 bases between. CDR3 sequence reads: CASSLWVDTEAFF. CDR3 DNA: TGTGCCAGCAGCTTATGGGTCGACACTGAAGCTTTCTTT.

This clonotype has a count of ten or more. CDR3 sequence: CASSFGTNLYYNEQFF. The CDR3 nucleotides read TGTGCCAGCAGTTTTGGGACTAACCTCTATTACAATGAGCAGTTCTTC. The chain is built from TRBV12-3 or TRBV12-4 and TRBJ2-1, with 7 positions matching TRBD2. The V gene end was trimmed by 3 bases and the J gene end by 4 bases; junction bases not matched to a gene: 9. The CDR3 is 16 residues long.

This clonotype turned up a few times. The genes are TRBV20-1 and TRBJ2-7; D call uncertain. The V gene's germline CDR1 is DFQATT and CDR2 SNEGSKA (reference sequence). This CDR3 comprises 12 residues. V shed 3 bases and J shed 2 bases, with 8 bases lying between them. The CDR3 protein is CSASTQTYEQYF. In DNA, the CDR3 is TGCAGTGCTAGTACACAGACCTACGAGCAGTACTTC.

The gene calls are TRBV4-1 and TRBJ2-1, with 14 bases aligning to TRBD2. Per the germline V gene, CDR1 is MGHRA and CDR2 is YSYEKL. This CDR3 is built from 16 residues. The V gene end was trimmed by 4 bases and the J gene end by 8 bases; junction bases not matched to a gene: 7. The CDR3 nucleotides read TGCGCCAGCAGCCCCCGGGGGACTAGCGGGAGTCATGAGCAGTTCTTC. Translation gives CASSPRGTSGSHEQFF.

At least ten counts were recorded for this clonotype. J is TRBJ2-5 and V is TRBV20-1; D is undetermined. The germline gives CDR1 DFQATT, CDR2 SNEGSKA (reference sequence). V shed 1 base and J shed 2 bases, with 5 bases lying between them. The CDR3 covers 12 residues. The CDR3, as DNA: TGCAGTGCTAGAGTCGGTCAAGAGACCCAGTACTTC. Amino acid sequence: CSARVGQETQYF.

This clonotype was seen repeatedly, ten times or more. This sequence joins TRBV13 and TRBJ1-2; maybe TRBD1 (5 bases). The CDR3 is 13 amino acids. Germline values: CDR1 PRHDT, CDR2 FYEKMQ (reference sequence). The V end was cut by 6 bases, the J end by 5 bases, with 13 bases between. CDR3 amino acids: CASRIGGKYGYTF. The CDR3 nucleotides are TGTGCCAGCAGAATCGGGGGGAAATATGGCTACACCTTC.